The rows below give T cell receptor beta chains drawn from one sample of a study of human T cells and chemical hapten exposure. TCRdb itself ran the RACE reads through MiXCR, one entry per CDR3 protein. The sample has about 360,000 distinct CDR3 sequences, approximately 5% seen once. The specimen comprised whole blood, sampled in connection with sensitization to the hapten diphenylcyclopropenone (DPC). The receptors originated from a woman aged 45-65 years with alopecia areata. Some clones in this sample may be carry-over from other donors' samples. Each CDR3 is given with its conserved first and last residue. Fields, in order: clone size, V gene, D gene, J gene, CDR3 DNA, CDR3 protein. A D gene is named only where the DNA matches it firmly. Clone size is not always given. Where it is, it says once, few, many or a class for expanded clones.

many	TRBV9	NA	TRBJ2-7	TGTGCCAGCAGCGTAAGGGAGAACGAGCAGTACTTC	CASSVRENEQYF
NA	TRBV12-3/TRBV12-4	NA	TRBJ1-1	TGTGCCAGCGGACCCCAGGTCGGTCACAGCTTGAACACTGAAGCTTTCTTT	CASGPQVGHSLNTEAFF
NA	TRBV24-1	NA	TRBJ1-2	TGTGCCACCAGTGATTACAGGGACTATGGCTACACCTTC	CATSDYRDYGYTF
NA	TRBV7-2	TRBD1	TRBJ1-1	TGTGCCAGCAGCCCCCGGACAGGGGTCACTGAAGCTTTCTTT	CASSPRTGVTEAFF
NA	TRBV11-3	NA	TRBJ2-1	TGTGCCAGCAGCTTAAAGACTGGGCGGAATGAGCAGTTCTTC	CASSLKTGRNEQFF
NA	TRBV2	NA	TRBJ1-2	TGTGCCAGCAGTGAAGCAGGAGGGGCGAGGGGCTACACCTTC	CASSEAGGARGYTF
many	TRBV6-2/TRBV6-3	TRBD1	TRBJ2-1	TGTGCCAGCAGTTACCCCCGGACAGGGAAGGATGAGCAGTTCTTC	CASSYPRTGKDEQFF
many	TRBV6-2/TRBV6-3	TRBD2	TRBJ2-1	TGTGCCAGCAGTTACGGGGGGGGAAATGAGCAGTTCTTC	CASSYGGGNEQFF
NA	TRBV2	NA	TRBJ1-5	TGTGCCAGCAGCTTCGACAACGATCAGCCCCAGCATTTT	CASSFDNDQPQHF
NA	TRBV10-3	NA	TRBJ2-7	TGTGCCATCAGTGAGTCTAATGTGGGGCTACCTTCCTACGAGCAGTACTTC	CAISESNVGLPSYEQYF
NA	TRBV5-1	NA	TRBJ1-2	TGCGCCAGCAGCTTGACTGACGCCTATGGCTACACCTTC	CASSLTDAYGYTF
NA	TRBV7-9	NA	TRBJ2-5	TGTGCCAGCAGCCCCCCAGCGTCCCAAGAGACCCAGTACTTC	CASSPPASQETQYF
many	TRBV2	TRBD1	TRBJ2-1	TGTGCCAGCCCCGACAGGGGCGAGCAGTTCTTC	CASPDRGEQFF
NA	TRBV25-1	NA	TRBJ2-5	TGTGCCAGCAGCTACTTCAGGGCTTACCAAGAGACCCAGTACTTC	CASSYFRAYQETQYF
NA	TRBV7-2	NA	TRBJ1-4	TGTGCCAGCAGCAGGCGTGGGGGGAATGAAAAACTGTTTTTT	CASSRRGGNEKLFF
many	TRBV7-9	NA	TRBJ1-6	TGTGCCAGCAGCTCCCCGGGGAGGGTCAATTCACCCCTCCACTTT	CASSSPGRVNSPLHF
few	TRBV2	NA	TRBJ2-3	TGTGCCAACGCCCGGGACAACCAGGGTTTCAGCACAGATACGCAGTATTTT	CANARDNQGFSTDTQYF
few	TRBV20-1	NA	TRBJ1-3	TGCAGTGCTAGAGATAGTGCAGGGCAAGGAAACACCATATATTTT	CSARDSAGQGNTIYF
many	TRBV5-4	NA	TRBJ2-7	TGTGCCAGCAGCCCGGACGACAGTACCTACGAGCAGTACTTC	CASSPDDSTYEQYF
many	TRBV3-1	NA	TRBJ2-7	TGTGCCAGCAGCCAAGATCGTACCGGACGGACCTACGAGCAGTACTTC	CASSQDRTGRTYEQYF
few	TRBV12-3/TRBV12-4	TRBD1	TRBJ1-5	TGTGCCAGCAGCTCGGGACAGGGGGCCAGGTTGGGTCAGCCCCAGCATTTT	CASSSGQGARLGQPQHF
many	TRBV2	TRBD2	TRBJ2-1	TGTGCCAGCAGTGAAACTACAAGCGGGAGGCTGTACAATGAGCAGTTCTTC	CASSETTSGRLYNEQFF
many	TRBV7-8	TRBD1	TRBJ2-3	TGTGCCAGCAGCTGGGACAGGCGCACAGATACGCAGTATTTT	CASSWDRRTDTQYF
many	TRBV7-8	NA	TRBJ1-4	TGTGCCAGCAGCCCCTTGGAGATACTTGAAAAACTGTTTTTT	CASSPLEILEKLFF
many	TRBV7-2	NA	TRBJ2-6	TGTGCCAGCAGGGACGTCTCTGGGGCCAACGTCCTGACTTTC	CASRDVSGANVLTF
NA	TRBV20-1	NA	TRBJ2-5	TGCAGTGCTACCAGCCTTGTCTGGGGGGAGACCCAGTACTTC	CSATSLVWGETQYF
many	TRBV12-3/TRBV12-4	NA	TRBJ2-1	TGTGCCAGCAGTCAAGGGAGTAGAGATGAGCAGTTCTTC	CASSQGSRDEQFF
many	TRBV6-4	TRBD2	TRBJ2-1	TGTGCCAGCAGTAGTTTAGCGGGGCGCTACAATGAGCAGTTCTTC	CASSSLAGRYNEQFF
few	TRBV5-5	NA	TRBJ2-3	TGTGCCAGCAGCTTGGCCTTCGCGGGGAGCTCAGATACGCAGTATTTT	CASSLAFAGSSDTQYF
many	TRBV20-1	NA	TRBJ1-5	TGCAGTGCTAGAGATTATCAGGGAGATCAGCCCCAGCATTTT	CSARDYQGDQPQHF
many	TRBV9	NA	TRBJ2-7	TGTGCCAGCGGGGTAGGGGATATATTCTACGAGCAGTACTTC	CASGVGDIFYEQYF
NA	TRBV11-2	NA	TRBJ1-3	TGTGCCAGCAGTTATTGGGGGGGGCAGCTAGCTCCTGGAAACACCATATATTTT	CASSYWGGQLAPGNTIYF
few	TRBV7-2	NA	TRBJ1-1	TGTGCCAGCAGCTCAAGCCCCGGGTCCACTGAAGCTTTCTTT	CASSSSPGSTEAFF
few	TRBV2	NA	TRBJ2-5	TGTGCCACCTTGGCGGCGGGGCAAGAGACCCAGTACTTC	CATLAAGQETQYF
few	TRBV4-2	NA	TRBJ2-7	TGTGCCAGCAGCCAGGGGGAGGCGTCCTACGAGCAGTACTTC	CASSQGEASYEQYF
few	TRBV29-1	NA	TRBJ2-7	TGCAATTCACCCCCGTGCCCCCCCTACGAGCAGTACTTC	CNSPPCPPYEQYF
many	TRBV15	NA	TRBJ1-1	TGTGCCACCAGCAGAGACAGGGATATAACTGAAGCTTTCTTT	CATSRDRDITEAFF
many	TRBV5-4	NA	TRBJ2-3	TGTGCCAGCAGCTTGTTTGGCAGATTCACAGATACGCAGTATTTT	CASSLFGRFTDTQYF
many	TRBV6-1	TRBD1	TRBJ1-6	TGTGCCAGCAGCCGAACCCCGGGACAGGTCTCCTATAATTCACCCCTCCACTTT	CASSRTPGQVSYNSPLHF
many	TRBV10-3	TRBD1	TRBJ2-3	TGTGCCATCACCAGAGACAGGGTCCAAACTGATACGCAGTATTTT	CAITRDRVQTDTQYF
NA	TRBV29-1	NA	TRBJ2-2	TGCAGCGTTGAGGGCAGGGGGGTTAGGACCGGGGAGCTGTTTTTT	CSVEGRGVRTGELFF
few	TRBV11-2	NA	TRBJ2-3	TGTGCCAGCAGCCCCTACTCCCCAGGGGGGTCAGATACGCAGTATTTT	CASSPYSPGGSDTQYF
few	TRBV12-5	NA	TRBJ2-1	TGTGCTAGTGGTGCCGGACACAATGAGCAGTTCTTC	CASGAGHNEQFF
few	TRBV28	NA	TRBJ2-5	TGTGCCAGCAGCCGTCCAGCCCGGGGGGAGACCCAGTACTTC	CASSRPARGETQYF
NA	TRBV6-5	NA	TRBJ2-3	TGTGCCAGCAGTTACATGGGGATCCCAGATACGCAGTATTTT	CASSYMGIPDTQYF
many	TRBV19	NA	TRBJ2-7	TGTGCCAGTAGTACCCTGGTGGTAGGGGATCGGCGCGAGCAGTACTTC	CASSTLVVGDRREQYF
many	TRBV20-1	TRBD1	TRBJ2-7	TGCAGTGCTGCGGACAGGAGAGTTTACGAGCAGTACTTC	CSAADRRVYEQYF
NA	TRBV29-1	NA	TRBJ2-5	TGCAGCGTGCTTTCGGGAGCCGGGGGGACCCAGTACTTC	CSVLSGAGGTQYF
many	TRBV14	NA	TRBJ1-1	TGTGCCAGCAGCCAAGTCCAGAACACTGAAGCTTTCTTT	CASSQVQNTEAFF
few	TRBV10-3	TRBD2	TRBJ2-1	TGTGCCATCACTCTACAACTAGCGGGAGGCCCCAATGAGCAGTTCTTC	CAITLQLAGGPNEQFF
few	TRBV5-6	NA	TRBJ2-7	TGTGCCAGCAGAAGGGACATCCAGGGCGCCGAGCAGTACTTC	CASRRDIQGAEQYF
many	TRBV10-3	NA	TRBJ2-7	TGTGCCATTAGCCAGGGATACGAGCAGTACTTC	CAISQGYEQYF